This T cell receptor (beta chain) was found in a study of identical twins (dated by TCRdb to between 2015 and 2016). In terms of the full investigation: To test whether fetal clonotypes persist, this study deep-sequenced TCR alpha and beta repertoires from monozygotic twins, from unrelated adults of various ages, and from cord blood. Replicate twin experiments were performed at different times using different library preparation protocols to rule out contamination.

All donors were healthy Caucasians. The twin cohort comprised three pairs of female monozygotic twins, all aged roughly 18 to 29 years. Positive isolation kits from Invitrogen were used to isolate the CD4+ and CD8+ T cell populations. The V and J ends are trimmed by 1 base and 3 bases, leaving 9 bases between them. Inclusive of the bounding cysteine and phenylalanine, the CDR3 is 13 residues long. The entry retains the CDR3 DNA only, 39 bases that are in frame from base 1. Reading the germline V gene (reference sequence) gives CDR1 DFQATT and CDR2 SNEGSKA. Broad study findings and their caveats: Because the same donors could not be followed over many years, conclusions were based on cross-sectional statistical analysis. Compared with coincidental sharing between unrelated individuals, out-of-frame TCR alpha sequences shared between twins had an excess of sequences with low generation probability. Invariant T cells such as MAIT and iNKT could partly confound zero-insertion analyses, although diverse VJ usage argued against such confounding for most clonotypes. Out-of-frame TCR alpha sharing in monozygotic twins was systematically underestimated by recombination models, whereas sharing between unrelated individuals was in agreement with the recombination models. Fewer insertions were carried by abundant cord blood beta clonotypes; a weaker similar trend was observed in young adult naive repertoires, while no such trend was observed in memory repertoires. In beta out-of-frame sequences, excess twin sharing was weaker, because having fewer shared sequences lowered the signal-to-noise ratio.

Library generation was performed with 5' RACE. Sequencing was performed on an Illumina HiSeq 2000. Template switching added a universal primer binding site, and the final cDNA carried a unique molecular identifier that allowed TCR cDNA molecules to be counted accurately. Specific primers in the conserved constant-segment region were used to synthesize first-strand cDNA for TCR alpha and beta chains. Each cDNA library was double barcoded, with a SMART-Mk sample barcode plus Illumina barcodes, to control for contamination. Two successive PCR steps introduced TruSeq adapter sequences along with Illumina sample barcodes. The TCR alpha and beta cDNA libraries were sequenced on the Illumina HiSeq platform using custom primers. Concerning the study's data processing: MiGEC was used to process raw reads and extract unique molecular identifiers, and MiXCR was used to find CDR3 positions. For each individual, recombination models were inferred using an EM algorithm with the repgenHMM and IGoR tools. Shared clonotypes were analyzed with the tcR package in R, and sharing was normalized by the product of cloneset sizes. To study raw recombination without the effects of thymic and clonal selection, out-of-frame nonproductive sequences were analyzed. TCRdb took the public reads, trimmed them with fastp at Q25, ran MiXCR for clone calling and kept in-frame beta chains. Under each unique CDR3 protein, matching rows form one entry showing the most common genes and DNA. TCRdb's processing, not the authors', yielded these V and J calls. For this sample there are about 530,000 distinct CDR3 sequences; approximately 20% appear just once. The leading ten clones occupy approximately 0.49% of the sample.

Comments on this clonotype: Its recognized antigen is unknown. Qualities for individual bases were not recorded, and no much larger clone is one base off.

Separately, the same data were catalogued under a study of yellow fever vaccine responses in identical twins. The second investigation adds: The authors reported that the T cell response to vaccination in identical twins appeared partly convergent and partly personalized. In the study, vaccine-responding T cell clones were precisely tracked in identical twins.

The chain is encoded by TRBV20-1 joined to TRBJ2-5, with the D gene call left open. This sequence originates from a woman aged 18 to 35 in good health. What was sequenced was CD4+ T cells sorted from blood. In nucleotides, the sequence is TGCAGTGCTAGAGTTCCAGGAAAAGAGACCCAGTACTTC. It encodes CSARVPGKETQYF.